The 27 T cell receptor beta chains given below trace back to one sample, sequenced in a study of PD-1 blockade in classical Hodgkin lymphoma. The time point here: cycle 4 day 1 (C4D1), after 6 weeks of nivolumab. Each patient experienced a relapse that followed autologous stem cell transplantation, and brentuximab vedotin exposure varied. Sequencing used immunoSEQ multiplex PCR; TCRdb keeps in-frame clones, though not all of them. The sample has approximately 24,000 clones, approximately 79% seen once; the top ten hold 6% to 6.5%. The sample in question was peripheral blood mononuclear cells (PBMCs), obtained before the fourth cycle of nivolumab. Source of these receptors: a human donor with classical Hodgkin lymphoma.

The genes are TRBV9 and TRBJ2-1; D could derive from TRBD1 or TRBD2 (5 bases each). Germline V gives CDR1 SGDLS, CDR2 YYNGEE. The CDR3 has 16 amino acids. Trimming left V 0 bases short and J 3 bases short, with 13 bases between. CDR3 coding DNA: TGTGCCAGCAGCGTAGCGGGGCCCCTGCACTACAATGAGCAGTTCTTC. It translates to CASSVAGPLHYNEQFF.

V is TRBV18 and J is TRBJ1-2, with D maybe TRBD1 (5 bases). Germline assignment: CDR1 KGHSH and CDR2 LQKENI. The CDR3 is 15 residues long. Trimming took off 8 bases at V and 6 bases at J, with 22 bases between the two ends. The CDR3 region is CASRKSGAAYNGYTF. CDR3 DNA: TGTGCCAGCCGCAAATCCGGGGCAGCTTATAATGGCTACACCTTC.

J is TRBJ2-2 and V is TRBV7-7, with 7 bases fitting TRBD2. The junction had 4 bases not matched to a gene; V was cut back by 5 bases and J by 4 bases. Germline CDR1 and CDR2: SSHAT and FNYEAQ (reference sequence). This CDR3 is 14 amino acids long. The CDR3 sequence: CASSPRGVTGELFF. CDR3 nucleotide sequence: TGTGCCAGCAGCCCTCGGGGGGTCACCGGGGAGCTGTTTTTT.

The chain recombines TRBV2 with TRBJ1-5; D gene uncertain. V was trimmed by 6 bases and J by 0 bases, leaving 12 bases between them. Germline V lookup: CDR1 SNHLY, CDR2 FYNNEI. CDR3 size: 15 residues. CDR3 DNA sequence: TGTGCCAGCAGGGTGGGGATTTCTAGCAATCAGCCCCAGCATTTT. Protein product: CASRVGISSNQPQHF.

The chain recombines TRBV7-9 with TRBJ2-7; TRBD2 agrees at 7 bases. Per the germline V gene, CDR1 is SEHNR and CDR2 is FQNEAQ (reference sequence). CDR3 length: 15 residues. The trim removed 6 bases at V and 2 bases at J, leaving 10 bases unmatched. CDR3 in amino acids: CASSLSRSGTYEQYF. DNA for the CDR3: TGTGCCAGCAGTTTGTCTAGAAGCGGGACCTACGAGCAGTACTTC.

In its sample, this clone was seen a few times. The J gene is TRBJ2-7, the V gene TRBV6-5; D not resolved. Per the germline V gene, CDR1 is MNHEY and CDR2 is SVGAGI. V gave up 0 bases and J gave up 3 bases, with 9 bases separating them. This CDR3 is built from 14 residues. CDR3: CASSYSSPVYEQYF. The CDR3 DNA reads TGTGCCAGCAGTTACTCGAGCCCAGTCTACGAGCAGTACTTC.

This clone was counted a few times. This chain uses TRBV28 with TRBJ2-2; D is perhaps TRBD2 (5 bases). Germline V gene sequence: CDR1 MDHEN, CDR2 SYDVKM. This CDR3 spans 13 amino acids. The V and J ends lost 6 bases and 8 bases respectively, with 13 bases between them. For the CDR3, the DNA is TGTGCCAGCAGCGCCACTAGGTGGGGGGAGCTGTTTTTT. Translated, it gives CASSATRWGELFF.

The chain joins TRBV4-2 to TRBJ1-4; D possibly corresponds to TRBD1 (5 bases). The CDR3 loop spans 16 amino acids. Trimming left V 2 bases short and J 8 bases short, with 18 bases between. Germline CDR1 is LGHNA and CDR2 is YNFKEQ. CDR3 sequence reads: CASSQTSQGSGEKLFF. The CDR3 DNA sequence: TGTGCCAGCAGCCAAACATCTCAGGGTTCGGGCGAAAAACTGTTTTTT.

The V and J genes are TRBV7-9 and TRBJ2-2, with 7 bases lining up with TRBD1. The V gene's germline CDR1 is SEHNR and CDR2 FQNEAQ (reference sequence). The CDR3 consists of 16 residues. Germline trimming cut 5 bases from V and 3 bases from J; bases unmatched to any gene: 9. The DNA of the CDR3 is TGTGCCAGCAGCGACCCCACGGGACAGTACACCGGGGAGCTGTTTTTT. Protein: CASSDPTGQYTGELFF. The variable domain in full, completed from reference TRBV7-9 and TRBJ2-2, reads DTGVSQNPRHKITKRGQNVTFRCDPISEHNRLYWYRQTLGQGPEFLTYFQNEAQLEKSRLLSDRFSAERPKGSFSTLEIQRTEQGDSAMYLCASSDPTGQYTGELFFGEGSRLTVL.

This rearrangement joins TRBV6-5 to TRBJ1-5; D is uncertain. V was pared by 6 bases and J by 3 bases, with 9 bases between. CDR1 MNHEY and CDR2 SVGAGI come from the germline V gene. The CDR3 is 13 residues long. In nucleotides, the CDR3 is TGTGCCAGCAGGTCGGGGATCAATCAGCCCCAGCATTTT. Amino acid sequence: CASRSGINQPQHF.

This chain links TRBV7-8 with TRBJ2-5, with TRBD2 as a possible D gene (6 bases). The CDR3 sequence is 13 residues long. Germline-derived CDR1 and CDR2 are SGHVS and FQNEAQ. V lost 2 bases and J lost 5, with 9 bases in between. The CDR3 nucleotides read TGTGCCAGCAGCTTACAGGAGGGGGAGACCCAGTACTTC. Translation: CASSLQEGETQYF.

This rearrangement joins TRBV7-9 to TRBJ2-3; the D gene is possibly TRBD1 (5 bases). The CDR3 loop spans 14 amino acids. Looked up from germline, CDR1 is SEHNR and CDR2 is FQNEAQ (reference sequence). Trimming removed 1 base from V and 2 bases from J, with 7 bases in between. The CDR3 nucleotides are TGTGCCAGCAGCTTAGGGGGCCTCACAGATACGCAGTATTTT. This codes for CASSLGGLTDTQYF.

With respect to this clone: An end of the junction differs from the germline gene, which may be a read error. The rearrangement links TRBV6-5 to TRBJ1-1; D is unclear. CDR3 length: 15 amino acids. Germline V lookup: CDR1 MNHEY, CDR2 SVGAGI. The CDR3 protein is CASSYGRKRNTGAFF. The CDR3 coding sequence is TGTGCCAGCAGTTACGGCCGTAAACGGAACACTGGAGCTTTCTTT.

The chain joins TRBV7-7 to TRBJ2-2; 13 bases are a match to TRBD2. In germline, CDR1 is SSHAT, CDR2 FNYEAQ (reference sequence). The CDR3 has 18 amino acids. The V gene end was trimmed by 5 bases and the J gene end by 0 bases; junction bases not matched to a gene: 6. CDR3 in DNA: TGTGCCAGCAGCCACTCGGGACTAGCGGGGTCGAACACCGGGGAGCTGTTTTTT. Its protein is CASSHSGLAGSNTGELFF.

The chain links TRBV5-1 to TRBJ2-5; 7 nucleotides align to TRBD1. The CDR3 runs to 15 residues. J gave up 4 bases and V 3 bases, and 9 bases lay outside the gene matches. Germline assignment: CDR1 SGHRS and CDR2 YFSETQ. The CDR3 region has the DNA TGCGCCAGCAGCTGGACAGGTCCCTGGGGAGAGACCCAGTACTTC. It encodes CASSWTGPWGETQYF.

The chain combines TRBV7-2 with TRBJ2-7; D is unresolved. Per germline, CDR1 SGHTA and CDR2 FQGNSA. This CDR3 contains 12 residues. V lost 2 bases to trimming and J lost 2 bases, with 4 bases between them. The CDR3 DNA reads as TGTGCCAGCAGCTTAACCACCTACGAGCAGTACTTC. Translating gives CASSLTTYEQYF.

As to this clone: Other nucleotide sequences in the sample specify the same CDR3. The chain employs TRBV7-6 and TRBJ2-7; 9 bases are shared with TRBD2. The length of the CDR3 is 17 residues. J was trimmed by 4 bases and V by 2 bases; bases with no gene match: 12. Germline-derived CDR1 and CDR2 are SGHVS and FNYEAQ. CDR3 DNA sequence: TGTGCCAGCAGCTTAAAAAGGGGGCGCGGGGGGGCATACGAGCAGTACTTC. Translating it yields CASSLKRGRGGAYEQYF. Supplemented by reference TRBV7-6 and TRBJ2-7, the full variable domain reads GAGVSQSPRYKVTKRGQDVALRCDPISGHVSLYWYRQALGQGPEFLTYFNYEAQQDKSGLPNDRFSAERPEGSISTLTIQRTEQRDSAMYRCASSLKRGRGGAYEQYFGPGTRLTVT.

This chain uses TRBV7-2 with TRBJ2-2, with no clear D. The CDR3 is 13 residues long. The V and J ends lost 7 bases and 5 bases respectively, with 11 bases between them. Germline V gene sequence: CDR1 SGHTA, CDR2 FQGNSA. The DNA of the CDR3 is TGTGCCAGCACCTTTGACTGGACCGGGGAGCTGTTTTTT. It yields the protein CASTFDWTGELFF.

J is TRBJ2-5 and V is TRBV7-6; D is possibly TRBD1 (5 bases). The ends were cut back, 4 bases at V and 5 bases at J, with 11 bases in the middle. CDR1 and CDR2 (germline): SGHVS, FNYEAQ. The CDR3 spans 13 residues. Here the CDR3 DNA reads TGTGCCAGCAGCTCCGGACCAGGGGAGACCCAGTACTTC. This gives the protein CASSSGPGETQYF.

The rearrangement joins TRBV7-9 to TRBJ1-5; 8 bases are a match to TRBD1. This CDR3 contains 15 residues. The germline CDR1 and CDR2 sequences are SEHNR and FQNEAQ (reference sequence). V was clipped by 3 bases and J by 4 bases; unmatched bases: 5. The CDR3 loop reads CASSLGTGPNQPQHF. DNA for the CDR3: TGTGCCAGCAGCTTGGGGACAGGTCCGAATCAGCCCCAGCATTTT.

The chain recombines TRBV9 with TRBJ1-1, with 7 positions matching TRBD1. Trimming at V came to 0 bases and at J to 5 bases, leaving 7 bases not matched to a gene. The germline V gene encodes CDR1 SGDLS and CDR2 YYNGEE. The CDR3 extends over 15 amino acids. This CDR3 reads CASSVDGQAGTEAFF. CDR3 DNA sequence: TGTGCCAGCAGCGTAGACGGACAGGCAGGGACTGAAGCTTTCTTT.

In its sample, this clone was seen once. The chain combines TRBV23-1 with TRBJ1-2; D remains ambiguous. TRBV23-1 is an ORF for which the function is uncertain. Deletions cut 9 bases from V and 5 bases from J, with 13 bases between. CDR3 size: 12 residues. The CDR3 loop is CARGSPLYGYTF. The DNA for the CDR3 is TGCGCCAGAGGCTCGCCCCTTTATGGCTACACCTTC.

The V call is TRBV7-9, the J call TRBJ2-1; D not certain. CDR1 SEHNR and CDR2 FQNEAQ come from the germline V gene (reference sequence). This CDR3 comprises 14 residues. Trimming pared 1 base from V and 3 bases from J, leaving 7 bases between. As DNA, the CDR3 is TGTGCCAGCAGCTTAGTGGGCTTCTACAATGAGCAGTTCTTC. It yields the protein CASSLVGFYNEQFF.

The CDR3 sequence: CASSQDLAVAKNIQYF. Written as DNA, the CDR3 is TGCGCCAGCAGCCAAGACCTAGCGGTAGCCAAAAACATTCAGTACTTC. The chain uses TRBV4-3 and TRBJ2-4; 7 positions match TRBD2. Germline trimming cut 0 bases from V and 0 bases from J; bases unmatched to any gene: 2. Germline V gene data show CDR1 as LGHNA and CDR2 as YSLEER. This CDR3 region has 16 residues.

This clone was observed a handful of times. CDR3 residues: CASGGGRGASYGYTF. The DNA for the CDR3 is TGTGCCAGCGGGGGTGGCAGGGGCGCCTCCTATGGCTACACCTTC. The rearrangement uses TRBV28 and TRBJ1-2, with D possibly matching TRBD1 (6 bases). This CDR3 is 15 amino acids long. The ends were cut back, 8 bases at V and 4 bases at J, with 20 bases in the middle. The V gene's germline CDR1 is MDHEN and CDR2 SYDVKM.

J is TRBJ2-1 and V is TRBV7-2; D not resolved. V was shortened by 3 bases and J by 8 bases, with 8 bases between the two germline ends. Germline V lookup: CDR1 SGHTA, CDR2 FQGNSA. The length of the CDR3 is 12 residues. The CDR3 reads CASSLRDDEQFF. DNA for the CDR3: TGTGCCAGCAGCTTGCGTGACGATGAGCAGTTCTTC.

The rearrangement uses TRBV28 and TRBJ2-5; the D is unclear. Germline V gene lookup returns CDR1 MDHEN and CDR2 SYDVKM. Trimming took off 3 bases at V and 0 bases at J, with 11 bases between the two ends. There are 15 residues in the CDR3. CDR3 sequence reads: CASSFRRGYQETQYF. The CDR3 DNA reads as TGTGCCAGCAGTTTTCGTCGAGGCTACCAAGAGACCCAGTACTTC.